Following are 25 T cell receptor beta chains from one sample sequenced in a study of shared clonotypes between healthy human individuals. Profiling relied on immunoSEQ multiplex PCR, and the TCRdb table lists in-frame clones only, not all of them. The repertoire holds under 750,000 clones, with around 70% as singletons. Sequences were obtained from memory CD4+ T cells sorted from blood. Regarding subset: CD45RA-negative fraction. All receptors derive from a woman in her 30s in good health.

This clone occurred a few times. V usage is TRBV9 and J usage is TRBJ2-1; D call uncertain. This CDR3 has 13 amino acids. The V gene's germline CDR1 is SGDLS and CDR2 YYNGEE. V was shortened by 4 bases and J by 8 bases, with 13 bases between the two germline ends. The DNA for the CDR3 is TGTGCCAGCAGCCCTTTCCCCGGGCATGAGCAGTTCTTC. It encodes CASSPFPGHEQFF.

This clone turned up a few times. This sequence joins TRBV12-5 and TRBJ2-1; no clear D. The CDR3 runs 12 residues. The germline V gene has CDR1 LGHNT and CDR2 FRNRAP. The V gene lost 5 bases and the J gene lost 5 bases, with 7 bases spanning the gap. The CDR3 here is CASGLGNNEQFF. In DNA, the CDR3 is TGTGCTAGTGGTCTGGGGAACAATGAGCAGTTCTTC. Looking up the rest from reference TRBV12-5 and TRBJ2-1 gives the full variable domain: DARVTQTPRHKVTEMGQEVTMRCQPILGHNTVFWYRQTMMQGLELLAYFRNRAPLDDSGMPKDRFSAEMPDATLATLKIQPSEPRDSAVYFCASGLGNNEQFFGPGTRLTVL.

This clone has just a few counts. The chain has TRBV30 and TRBJ1-1, with TRBD1 matching over 9 bases. This CDR3 has 13 amino acids. Germline V CDR1 and CDR2: GTSNPN, SVGIG (reference sequence). With 7 bases clipped from V and 10 bases from J, the junction kept 13 bases outside the gene matches. CDR3: CASDRGGASGAFF. CDR3 DNA sequence: TGTGCCTCAGACAGGGGGGGCGCCTCTGGAGCTTTCTTT.

This chain joins TRBV6-5 and TRBJ2-3; no definite D call. The CDR3 sequence is 15 residues long. V lost 0 bases, J lost 2 bases, and 9 bases lay in between. From germline, CDR1 is MNHEY and CDR2 SVGAGI. DNA of the CDR3: TGTGCCAGCAGTTACTCGTCGGGTCACACAGATACGCAGTATTTT. It translates to CASSYSSGHTDTQYF.

V and J are TRBV28 and TRBJ2-7; no firm D call. CDR3 length: 13 amino acids. V lost 5 bases and J lost 5, with 13 bases in between. Looked up from germline, CDR1 is MDHEN and CDR2 is SYDVKM. The CDR3 region is CASSGTNGNEQYF. The CDR3 DNA follows: TGTGCCAGCAGTGGCACAAACGGCAACGAGCAGTACTTC. The entire variable domain, with the rest obtained from reference TRBV28 and TRBJ2-7, is as follows: DVKVTQSSRYLVKRTGEKVFLECVQDMDHENMFWYRQDPGLGLRLIYFSYDVKMKEKGDIPEGYSVSREKKERFSLILESASTNQTSMYLCASSGTNGNEQYFGPGTRLTVT.

This sequence joins TRBV28 and TRBJ2-1; 9 bases are shared with TRBD2. Germline V lookup: CDR1 MDHEN, CDR2 SYDVKM. CDR3 length: 11 residues. CDR3: CVAGAASEQFF. In DNA form, the CDR3 reads TGTGTAGCGGGAGCGGCTAGTGAGCAGTTCTTC.

J is TRBJ1-4 and V is TRBV6-1; D gene uncertain. V was clipped by 0 bases and J by 8 bases, with 13 bases between them. This CDR3 region has 15 residues. Germline CDR1 MNHNS, CDR2 SASEGT. CDR3 sequence reads: CASSEAGGRAEKLFF. CDR3 coding DNA: TGTGCCAGCAGTGAAGCTGGAGGGCGGGCCGAAAAACTGTTTTTT.

As for this clone: Other DNA sequences of this sample code for an identical CDR3. This chain connects TRBV2 to TRBJ2-3, with unresolved D. Between the trimmed V and J ends, which lost 4 bases and 1 base, there was a span of 3 bases. Germline lookup yields CDR1 SNHLY and CDR2 FYNNEI. This CDR3 region has 12 residues. The DNA of the CDR3 is TGTGCCAGCAGTGGGGGCACAGATACGCAGTATTTT. It is translated as CASSGGTDTQYF. Based on the CDR3 plus reference TRBV2 and TRBJ2-3, the full variable domain is EPEVTQTPSHQVTQMGQEVILRCVPISNHLYFYWYRQILGQKVEFLVSFYNNEISEKSEIFDDQFSVERPDGSNFTLKIRSTKLEDSAMYFCASSGGTDTQYFGPGTRLTVL.

This chain uses TRBV6-1 with TRBJ2-7; D remains ambiguous. The CDR3 contains 12 residues. With 7 bases removed from V and 2 bases from J, the gap between germline ends came to 9 bases. Germline V lookup: CDR1 MNHNS, CDR2 SASEGT. The CDR3 nucleotides are TGTGCCAGCAAGCCGGCCGCCTACGAGCAGTACTTC. This translates into CASKPAAYEQYF.

This clone was seen a handful of times. V is TRBV13 and J is TRBJ2-2; D gene ambiguous. Germline assignment: CDR1 PRHDT and CDR2 FYEKMQ (reference sequence). Trimming pared 1 base from V and 0 bases from J, leaving 9 bases between. This CDR3 has 16 residues. The CDR3 sequence: CASSLVVKANTGELFF. CDR3 DNA sequence: TGTGCCAGCAGCTTAGTTGTCAAAGCGAACACCGGGGAGCTGTTTTTT.

This chain connects TRBV15 to TRBJ1-4, with D unclear. Germline V CDR1 and CDR2: LNHNV, YYDKDF (reference sequence). V was trimmed by 1 base and J by 3 bases, leaving 3 bases between them. This CDR3 region has 13 residues. CDR3 protein: CATSRVANEKLFF. DNA of the CDR3: TGTGCCACCAGCAGAGTGGCTAATGAAAAACTGTTTTTT.

In this sample, this clone turned up a few times. A much more abundant neighbour one base away suggests this may be a read error. This same CDR3 is encoded by further DNA sequences in the sample. This rearrangement joins TRBV5-1 to TRBJ1-3, with D perhaps matching TRBD1 (5 bases). The CDR3 spans 14 residues. Germline CDR1 SGHRS, CDR2 YFSETQ. The V end lost 4 bases, the J end lost 2 bases, and 10 bases lay between the germline ends. The CDR3 spells CASSPGTAGNTIYF. DNA for the CDR3: TGCGCCAGCAGCCCCGGGACGGCTGGAAACACCATATATTTT.

The chain is built from TRBV7-9 and TRBJ2-7; 9 bases align to TRBD2. Trimming cost V 6 bases and J 3 bases; bases outside gene matches: 12. Germline CDR1 is SEHNR and CDR2 is FQNEAQ (reference sequence). This CDR3 spans 16 amino acids. The chain's CDR3 is CASRPTSLAGIYEQYF. For the CDR3, the DNA is TGTGCCAGCAGACCCACCTCACTAGCGGGTATCTACGAGCAGTACTTC.

This clone occurred once. The V gene is TRBV2, the J gene TRBJ2-2; D might be TRBD1 (6 bases). There are 16 residues in the CDR3. Germline CDR1 SNHLY, CDR2 FYNNEI. V was cut by 4 bases and J by 4 bases, with 16 bases left in between. DNA of the CDR3: TGTGCCAGCAGTGGTCAATGGACAGCCGGCACCGGGGAGCTGTTTTTT. It encodes CASSGQWTAGTGELFF.

V gene TRBV9 combines with J gene TRBJ2-1; 8 bases line up with TRBD2. This CDR3 spans 15 amino acids. Germline-derived CDR1 and CDR2 are SGDLS and YYNGEE. The trim removed 3 bases at V and 8 bases at J, leaving 10 bases unmatched. CDR3 in DNA: TGTGCCAGCAGCGGTACTAGCGGACTGTTGGATGAGCAGTTCTTC. This encodes CASSGTSGLLDEQFF.

CDR3 loop: CASSFKGGGGGYGYTF. Written as DNA, the CDR3 is TGTGCCAGCAGCTTCAAAGGCGGAGGGGGCGGCTATGGCTACACCTTC. The chain employs TRBV11-2 and TRBJ1-2, with 7 nucleotides matching TRBD1. This CDR3 contains 16 residues. Trimming cost V 3 bases and J 4 bases; bases outside gene matches: 11. The germline gives CDR1 SGHAT, CDR2 FQNNGV.

This chain connects TRBV7-9 to TRBJ1-2; D is uncertain. V lost 2 bases and J lost 4, with 14 bases in between. The CDR3 is 15 amino acids. CDR1 SEHNR and CDR2 FQNEAQ come from the germline V gene (reference sequence). In DNA form, the CDR3 reads TGTGCCAGCAGCTTAACCGGCGCGCCGGGCTATGGCTACACCTTC. Protein: CASSLTGAPGYGYTF.

V usage is TRBV19 and J usage is TRBJ2-1; perhaps TRBD2 as D (6 bases). Germline V gene data show CDR1 as LNHDA and CDR2 as SQIVND (reference sequence). V was cut by 0 bases and J by 3 bases, with 12 bases left in between. The CDR3 totals 16 residues. CDR3 region: CASSIDGSGLYNEQFF. The CDR3 region has the DNA TGTGCCAGTAGTATAGATGGTAGCGGACTCTACAATGAGCAGTTCTTC.

The V call is TRBV5-1, the J call TRBJ2-7, with a possible D match to TRBD2 (5 bases). With 1 base removed from V and 2 bases from J, the gap between germline ends came to 16 bases. The CDR3 spans 16 residues. Germline V lookup: CDR1 SGHRS, CDR2 YFSETQ. The CDR3 nucleotides read TGCGCCAGCAGCTTGAGGGAGAGGGAAGCCCCCTACGAGCAGTACTTC. Amino acids: CASSLREREAPYEQYF. Supplemented by reference TRBV5-1 and TRBJ2-7, the full variable domain reads KAGVTQTPRYLIKTRGQQVTLSCSPISGHRSVSWYQQTPGQGLQFLFEYFSETQRNKGNFPGRFSGRQFSNSRSEMNVSTLELGDSALYLCASSLREREAPYEQYFGPGTRLTVT.

The rearrangement joins TRBV18 to TRBJ1-1; weak D call: TRBD1 (6 bases). This CDR3 is 17 amino acids long. Trimming cost V 6 bases and J 0 bases, with 20 bases left between them. CDR1 is KGHSH and CDR2 is LQKENI in the germline V gene. CDR3 loop: CASSPEQGGLMNTEAFF. In DNA form, the CDR3 reads TGTGCCAGCTCTCCAGAACAGGGAGGACTGATGAACACTGAAGCTTTCTTT.

This rearrangement joins TRBV19 to TRBJ2-1; no firm D call. The CDR3 contains 14 residues. From germline, CDR1 is LNHDA and CDR2 SQIVND (reference sequence). The V end lost 5 bases, the J end lost 1 base, and 9 bases lay between the germline ends. The CDR3 nucleotides are TGTGCCAGTAGTCCCTCGGTTTCCTACAATGAGCAGTTCTTC. Translated: CASSPSVSYNEQFF.

This clone has just a few counts. The chain uses TRBV29-1 and TRBJ1-5, with 7 nucleotides matching TRBD1. The CDR3 loop spans 15 amino acids. Trimming cost V 4 bases and J 4 bases; bases outside gene matches: 10. The germline CDR1 and CDR2 sequences are SQVTM and ANQGSEA. The CDR3 DNA is TGCAGCGTTGGAGGGGAGACAGGGAATAATCAGCCCCAGCATTTT. This encodes CSVGGETGNNQPQHF.

The gene calls are TRBV5-4 and TRBJ2-5; TRBD1 aligns across 8 bases. CDR1 is SGHNT, CDR2 YYREEE, per germline (reference sequence). Trimming removed 0 bases from V and 4 bases from J; junction bases left unmatched: 8. The length of the CDR3 is 16 residues. The CDR3 loop is CASSLGGGDRGETQYF. As DNA, the CDR3 is TGTGCCAGCAGCTTGGGGGGTGGAGACAGGGGAGAGACCCAGTACTTC.

Of note for this clone: Other DNA sequences of this sample code for an identical CDR3. V gene TRBV18 combines with J gene TRBJ1-1; D remains unclear. The V and J ends lost 3 bases and 1 base respectively, with 9 bases between them. The length of the CDR3 is 14 residues. The germline V gene has CDR1 KGHSH and CDR2 LQKENI. The CDR3 sequence is CASSPAGRNTEAFF. The DNA for the CDR3 is TGTGCCAGCTCACCGGCGGGCAGGAACACTGAAGCTTTCTTT. The full variable domain, completed using reference TRBV18 and TRBJ1-1, is NAGVMQNPRHLVRRRGQEARLRCSPMKGHSHVYWYRQLPEEGLKFMVYLQKENIIDESGMPKERFSAEFPKEGPSILRIQQVVRGDSAAYFCASSPAGRNTEAFFGQGTRLTVV.

The chain joins TRBV7-9 to TRBJ1-4; 9 bases match TRBD1. The germline gives CDR1 SEHNR, CDR2 FQNEAQ (reference sequence). V trimming: 5 bases; J trimming: 7 bases; junction bases outside the gene matches: 5. The CDR3 has 14 residues. CDR3 amino acids: CASSVDRGAEKLFF. In DNA form, the CDR3 reads TGTGCCAGCAGCGTGGACAGGGGAGCTGAAAAACTGTTTTTT.